The present T cell receptor (beta chain) was sequenced within a study of blood T cell repertoires in COVID-19. Across the whole study: T cells, B-cell-depleted T cells, or PBMCs supplied cDNA or gDNA.

In the source study's methods: Nucleated cell number was recorded as an estimate derived from reference gene primer amplification. Repertoires were generated with immunoSEQ multiplex PCR, while TCRdb's copy carries only in-frame clones and drops some. That table furnishes V, J and clone size, whereas the DNA furnished D and trimming. The sample has 150,000 to 200,000 clones, around nine tenths seen once. Germline CDR1 is LNHNV and CDR2 is YYDKDF (reference sequence). The CDR3 covers 18 residues. Losses at the gene ends were 0 bases for V and 1 base for J; bases not matched to a gene: 7. Sequenced: peripheral blood. The sequence was obtained from a man aged 35-49 years with active or convalescent COVID-19. The chain has TRBV15 and TRBJ2-1; 9 bases are a match to TRBD2. CDR3 amino acids: CATSRDPASGVSYNEQFF. CDR3 in DNA: TGTGCCACCAGCAGAGATCCGGCTAGCGGGGTGTCCTACAATGAGCAGTTCTTC.